This T cell receptor (beta chain) was sequenced for a study of blood T cell repertoires in COVID-19. Study-level information: There were acute and convalescent COVID-19 samples, and they came from the United States, Italy and Spain. Nucleic acid was either cDNA or gDNA, and it came from T cells, B-cell-depleted T cells, or PBMCs.

This clone was seen more than once but under ten times. In the authors' methods: Reference gene primer amplification yielded estimated nucleated cell counts. The protocol was immunoSEQ multiplex PCR, while the TCRdb copy is restricted to in-frame clones and leaves out a portion. The V and J calls and clone size are taken from that table; D and trimming were inferred from the DNA. The table shows about 240,000 clones, with around 81% occurring only once. Sequencing was performed on peripheral blood. The origin of this receptor is a woman aged 60-70 years with active or convalescent COVID-19.

CDR3 residues: CASSLGVRVFTDTQYF. The DNA of the CDR3 is TGTGCCAGCAGCTTAGGTGTCAGGGTATTCACAGATACGCAGTATTTT. J is TRBJ2-3 and V is TRBV7-6, with a weak D call TRBD1 (5 bases). CDR3 length equals 16 residues. Per the germline V gene, CDR1 is SGHVS and CDR2 is FNYEAQ. Trimming cost V 1 base and J 2 bases, with 13 bases left between them.